This TCR beta chain was identified in a study of regulatory T cells in long-lasting Graves disease. This CDR3 comprises 14 residues. Germline V gives CDR1 SGHTA, CDR2 FQGNSA. Trimming left V 6 bases short and J 4 bases short, with 13 bases between. This clonotype was counted many times. Building of the TCR beta libraries involved iRepertoire HTBI primers and Arm-PCR of CDR3 regions. Each CDR3 protein gets one entry after TCRdb re-called the multiplex PCR reads with MiXCR. This sample carries hundreds of thousands of distinct CDR3 sequences, about 14% of them seen once, and the ten largest clones take around a fifth. Noted time point: newly diagnosed GD, antithyroid drugs for less than 3 months. Making the TCR library involved RNA that had been extracted from PBMCs.

The origin of this receptor is a female donor with Graves disease. The chain recombines TRBV7-2 with TRBJ2-1; D gene uncertain. Sequenced material: peripheral blood mononuclear cells (PBMCs), taken at new diagnosis, from a patient treated with antithyroid drugs. The CDR3, as DNA: TGTGCCAGCAGTCCTCTCGAAACTTACAATGAGCAGTTCTTC. Protein: CASSPLETYNEQFF.